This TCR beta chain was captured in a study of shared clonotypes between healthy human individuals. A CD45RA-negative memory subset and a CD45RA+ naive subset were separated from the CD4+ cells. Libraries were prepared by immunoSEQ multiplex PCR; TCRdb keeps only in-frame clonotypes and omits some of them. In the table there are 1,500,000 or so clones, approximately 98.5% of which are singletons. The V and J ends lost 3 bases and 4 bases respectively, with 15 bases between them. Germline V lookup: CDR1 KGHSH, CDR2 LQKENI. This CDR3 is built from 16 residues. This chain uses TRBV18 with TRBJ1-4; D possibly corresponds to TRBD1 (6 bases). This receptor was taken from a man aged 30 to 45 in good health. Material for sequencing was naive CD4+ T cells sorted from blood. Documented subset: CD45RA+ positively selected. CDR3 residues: CASSPPPYRDNEKLFF. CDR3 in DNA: TGTGCCAGCTCACCTCCCCCATACAGGGATAATGAAAAACTGTTTTTT.